The clone carrying this TCR beta chain was detected many times. Its target is not known. The data stem from a study of neurological immune-mediated disorders. The V and J ends lost 2 bases and 3 bases respectively, with 7 bases between them. The CDR3 length is 13 residues. Germline V gene sequence: CDR1 MGHDK, CDR2 SYGVNS. From the 5' RACE reads, TCRdb called clonotypes with MiXCR, one entry per CDR3 protein. The sample records roughly 66,000 distinct CDR3 sequences, roughly 4.5% being singletons. Study results and limitations: There was no clinical or MRI feature that showed an association with the multiple sclerosis repertoire cluster. HTLV-1-associated myelopathy led in TCR clonal expansion, while multiple sclerosis ranked lowest, below healthy controls.

The chain couples TRBV25-1 to TRBJ2-5, with D uncertain. This receptor was taken from a woman aged 70-85 years with multiple sclerosis. Sequencing was carried out using PBMCs. The CDR3 reads CASSEHGKETQYF. DNA of the CDR3: TGTGCCAGCAGTGAACACGGTAAAGAGACCCAGTACTTC.